These 20 T cell receptor beta chains originate from one sample sequenced in a study of T cells after somatic rescue of genetic block. Profiled with immunoSEQ multiplex PCR; TCRdb holds only in-frame clones, not every one. The sample has roughly 120,000 clones; 90% to 95% are singletons. The specimen sequenced was peripheral blood mononuclear cells (PBMCs). The receptors here all came from a woman under 30.

V gene TRBV4-1 combines with J gene TRBJ2-7, with TRBD1 matching over 8 bases. Germline loops: CDR1 MGHRA, CDR2 YSYEKL. This CDR3 has 15 amino acids. V trimming: 1 base; J trimming: 6 bases; junction bases outside the gene matches: 8. The CDR3 nucleotides are TGCGCCAGCAGCCAAGGAATAATACAGGGGGGCGAGCAGTACTTC. It encodes CASSQGIIQGGEQYF.

This clone is a singleton in its sample. The chain uses TRBV9 and TRBJ1-4; D perhaps matches TRBD1 (6 bases). The CDR3 extends over 13 amino acids. Germline lookup yields CDR1 SGDLS and CDR2 YYNGEE. Trimming took 6 bases from V and 4 from J, leaving 10 bases between them. The CDR3 nucleotides are TGTGCCAGCAAAGGACAGTATAATGAAAAACTGTTTTTT. Residues: CASKGQYNEKLFF.

The V gene is TRBV19, the J gene TRBJ1-4; TRBD1 might be the D (6 bases). CDR1 LNHDA and CDR2 SQIVND come from the germline V gene (reference sequence). V was shortened by 10 bases and J by 4 bases, with 13 bases between the two germline ends. The CDR3 extends over 13 amino acids. The CDR3 region is CATLGQINEKLFF. The DNA of the CDR3 is TGTGCCACTCTCGGACAGATTAATGAAAAACTGTTTTTT.

This chain uses TRBV4-1 with TRBJ1-2; D not certain. Germline values: CDR1 MGHRA, CDR2 YSYEKL. CDR3 length: 16 residues. Trimming stripped 0 bases from V and 7 bases from J, with 18 bases between. The CDR3 DNA reads as TGCGCCAGCAGCCAAGATTTGGGCAGACGGCGGTCTGGCTACACCTTC. Amino acid sequence: CASSQDLGRRRSGYTF.

Turning to this clone: Other nucleotide sequences in the sample specify the same CDR3. The chain combines TRBV12-5 with TRBJ1-1; D may be TRBD1 (5 bases). The germline gives CDR1 LGHNT, CDR2 FRNRAP. This CDR3 is 13 amino acids long. Trimming took 1 base from V and 3 from J, leaving 6 bases between them. The CDR3 DNA reads as TGTGCTAGTGGTTTGGGGGGGTACACTGAAGCTTTCTTT. Its protein product is CASGLGGYTEAFF.

This clone was observed a single time. The chain joins TRBV6-6 to TRBJ1-1, with D maybe TRBD1 (6 bases). Germline CDR1 is MNHNY and CDR2 is SVGAGI (reference sequence). The CDR3 loop spans 15 amino acids. The V end was cut by 6 bases, the J end by 5 bases, with 19 bases between. The CDR3 DNA reads as TGTGCCAGCAGGGGACCAGGGGAAGGGTCGACTGAAGCTTTCTTT. Amino acids: CASRGPGEGSTEAFF.

The rearrangement joins TRBV6-5 to TRBJ2-1, with 8 bases lining up with TRBD2. Trimming removed 2 bases from V and 7 bases from J; junction bases left unmatched: 10. Germline CDR1 and CDR2: MNHEY and SVGAGI. This CDR3 is built from 16 residues. The DNA of the CDR3 is TGTGCCAGCAGTTACGCCACCAGCGGGGGTAGGAATGAGCAGTTCTTC. Its translation: CASSYATSGGRNEQFF.

The chain joins TRBV28 to TRBJ1-2, with unresolved D. The CDR3 has 15 residues. Looked up from germline, CDR1 is MDHEN and CDR2 is SYDVKM. V was pared by 2 bases and J by 4 bases, with 14 bases between. CDR3 nucleotides: TGTGCCAGCAGTTTACCCTCGGGGATCTCCTATGGCTACACCTTC. Its protein is CASSLPSGISYGYTF.

The chain couples TRBV6-1 to TRBJ1-1; 8 bases are a match to TRBD1. Germline-derived CDR1 and CDR2 are MNHNS and SASEGT. The CDR3 sequence is 15 residues long. Trimming removed 3 bases from V and 8 bases from J; junction bases left unmatched: 11. As DNA, the CDR3 is TGTGCCAGCAGTGATGGGACAGGCAGCTACCTAGAAGCTTTCTTT. This encodes CASSDGTGSYLEAFF.

The rearrangement joins TRBV7-3 to TRBJ2-3; possible D gene TRBD2, 5 bases. The V gene lost 2 bases and the J gene lost 5 bases, with 11 bases spanning the gap. Germline loops: CDR1 SGHTA, CDR2 FQGTGA. This CDR3 is 14 amino acids long. Here the CDR3 DNA reads TGTGCCAGCAGCTTATTCCCGGGGATAGATACGCAGTATTTT. Protein sequence: CASSLFPGIDTQYF.

The chain recombines TRBV15 with TRBJ2-5, with 8 bases that match TRBD2. This CDR3 contains 14 residues. Germline-derived CDR1 and CDR2 are LNHNV and YYDKDF (reference sequence). Unmatched junction bases numbered 6, after V lost 5 bases and J lost 4 bases. The CDR3: CATSARGGGETQYF. CDR3 DNA sequence: TGTGCCACCAGCGCTCGGGGGGGCGGAGAGACCCAGTACTTC. Full variable domain (remainder filled in from reference TRBV15 and TRBJ2-5): DAMVIQNPRYQVTQFGKPVTLSCSQTLNHNVMYWYQQKSSQAPKLLFHYYDKDFNNEADTPDNFQSRRPNTSFCFLDIRSPGLGDTAMYLCATSARGGGETQYFGPGTRLLVL.

This chain connects TRBV18 to TRBJ2-7, with D perhaps matching TRBD2 (6 bases). Between the trimmed V and J ends, which lost 5 bases and 5 bases, there was a span of 16 bases. Germline assignment: CDR1 KGHSH and CDR2 LQKENI. This CDR3 spans 14 amino acids. The CDR3 sequence is CASSIQEGMDEQYF. The CDR3 region has the DNA TGTGCCAGCTCAATTCAGGAGGGGATGGACGAGCAGTACTTC.

The chain combines TRBV7-2 with TRBJ1-6; possibly TRBD1 for D (5 bases). Per the germline V gene, CDR1 is SGHTA and CDR2 is FQGNSA. The CDR3 extends over 15 amino acids. The V gene lost 4 bases and the J gene lost 6 bases, with 13 bases spanning the gap. CDR3 loop: CASSSSGGGNSPLHF. In DNA, the CDR3 is TGTGCCAGCAGCTCGTCCGGGGGTGGTAATTCACCCCTCCACTTT.

This clone was counted a few times. The chain is built from TRBV5-4 and TRBJ1-6, with 7 nucleotides matching TRBD1. The trim removed 3 bases at V and 7 bases at J, leaving 4 bases unmatched. This CDR3 contains 14 residues. The germline V gene encodes CDR1 SGHNT and CDR2 YYREEE (reference sequence). The CDR3 bases are TGTGCCAGCAGCTATCCGGGACAGAATTCACCCCTCCACTTT. Translating gives CASSYPGQNSPLHF.

The V and J genes are TRBV5-4 and TRBJ2-5; TRBD1 is a possible D gene (5 bases). CDR3 length: 17 amino acids. In germline, CDR1 is SGHNT, CDR2 YYREEE (reference sequence). Trimming took off 1 base at V and 5 bases at J, with 21 bases between the two ends. The CDR3 protein is CASSLRSGITVGETQYF. In DNA form, the CDR3 reads TGTGCCAGCAGCTTGAGGTCAGGGATTACGGTGGGGGAGACCCAGTACTTC.

CDR3 sequence (DNA): TGTGCCAGCAGCTTGCAGGGTAATGAAAAACTGTTTTTT. Its translation: CASSLQGNEKLFF. The chain uses TRBV7-9 and TRBJ1-4; possible D gene TRBD1, 5 bases. Trimming removed 3 bases at V and 4 bases at J, with 6 bases between. Germline loops: CDR1 SEHNR, CDR2 FQNEAQ (reference sequence). This CDR3 contains 13 residues.

The chain couples TRBV2 to TRBJ2-7; TRBD2 matches at 7 bases. Germline CDR1 is SNHLY and CDR2 is FYNNEI. The trim removed 8 bases at V and 0 bases at J, leaving 22 bases unmatched. This CDR3 contains 19 residues. CDR3 protein: CASPRSPGLQSRSSYEQYF. CDR3 in DNA: TGTGCCAGCCCTCGTAGCCCGGGACTACAGTCGCGCAGCTCCTACGAGCAGTACTTC.

The chain uses TRBV7-9 and TRBJ2-1; possible D gene TRBD2, 5 bases. The CDR3 runs to 13 residues. Trimming left V 5 bases short and J 4 bases short, with 9 bases between. The germline CDR1 and CDR2 sequences are SEHNR and FQNEAQ (reference sequence). The CDR3 region is CASSDGGYNEQFF. In nucleotides, the CDR3 is TGTGCCAGCAGCGACGGAGGTTACAATGAGCAGTTCTTC. The full variable domain, in which reference TRBV7-9 and TRBJ2-1 provide the parts outside the CDR3, is DTGVSQNPRHKITKRGQNVTFRCDPISEHNRLYWYRQTLGQGPEFLTYFQNEAQLEKSRLLSDRFSAERPKGSFSTLEIQRTEQGDSAMYLCASSDGGYNEQFFGPGTRLTVL.

CDR3 in amino acids: CASSQDREGAYEQYF. The CDR3 coding sequence is TGTGCCAGCAGCCAAGATCGGGAAGGGGCCTACGAGCAGTACTTC. The V call is TRBV4-2, the J call TRBJ2-7; either TRBD1 or TRBD2 may supply D (5 bases each). This CDR3 contains 15 residues. Germline CDR1 is LGHNA and CDR2 is YNFKEQ. With 0 bases removed from V and 2 bases from J, the gap between germline ends came to 11 bases.

The rearrangement uses TRBV12-5 and TRBJ2-7; D is unclear. The CDR3 is 13 amino acids. Germline loops: CDR1 LGHNT, CDR2 FRNRAP. Trimming removed 4 bases from V and 3 bases from J, with 10 bases in between. The CDR3 is CASGSSIHYEQYF. DNA for the CDR3: TGTGCTAGTGGTTCGAGCATACACTACGAGCAGTACTTC. The full variable domain, in which reference TRBV12-5 and TRBJ2-7 provide the parts outside the CDR3, is DARVTQTPRHKVTEMGQEVTMRCQPILGHNTVFWYRQTMMQGLELLAYFRNRAPLDDSGMPKDRFSAEMPDATLATLKIQPSEPRDSAVYFCASGSSIHYEQYFGPGTRLTVT.